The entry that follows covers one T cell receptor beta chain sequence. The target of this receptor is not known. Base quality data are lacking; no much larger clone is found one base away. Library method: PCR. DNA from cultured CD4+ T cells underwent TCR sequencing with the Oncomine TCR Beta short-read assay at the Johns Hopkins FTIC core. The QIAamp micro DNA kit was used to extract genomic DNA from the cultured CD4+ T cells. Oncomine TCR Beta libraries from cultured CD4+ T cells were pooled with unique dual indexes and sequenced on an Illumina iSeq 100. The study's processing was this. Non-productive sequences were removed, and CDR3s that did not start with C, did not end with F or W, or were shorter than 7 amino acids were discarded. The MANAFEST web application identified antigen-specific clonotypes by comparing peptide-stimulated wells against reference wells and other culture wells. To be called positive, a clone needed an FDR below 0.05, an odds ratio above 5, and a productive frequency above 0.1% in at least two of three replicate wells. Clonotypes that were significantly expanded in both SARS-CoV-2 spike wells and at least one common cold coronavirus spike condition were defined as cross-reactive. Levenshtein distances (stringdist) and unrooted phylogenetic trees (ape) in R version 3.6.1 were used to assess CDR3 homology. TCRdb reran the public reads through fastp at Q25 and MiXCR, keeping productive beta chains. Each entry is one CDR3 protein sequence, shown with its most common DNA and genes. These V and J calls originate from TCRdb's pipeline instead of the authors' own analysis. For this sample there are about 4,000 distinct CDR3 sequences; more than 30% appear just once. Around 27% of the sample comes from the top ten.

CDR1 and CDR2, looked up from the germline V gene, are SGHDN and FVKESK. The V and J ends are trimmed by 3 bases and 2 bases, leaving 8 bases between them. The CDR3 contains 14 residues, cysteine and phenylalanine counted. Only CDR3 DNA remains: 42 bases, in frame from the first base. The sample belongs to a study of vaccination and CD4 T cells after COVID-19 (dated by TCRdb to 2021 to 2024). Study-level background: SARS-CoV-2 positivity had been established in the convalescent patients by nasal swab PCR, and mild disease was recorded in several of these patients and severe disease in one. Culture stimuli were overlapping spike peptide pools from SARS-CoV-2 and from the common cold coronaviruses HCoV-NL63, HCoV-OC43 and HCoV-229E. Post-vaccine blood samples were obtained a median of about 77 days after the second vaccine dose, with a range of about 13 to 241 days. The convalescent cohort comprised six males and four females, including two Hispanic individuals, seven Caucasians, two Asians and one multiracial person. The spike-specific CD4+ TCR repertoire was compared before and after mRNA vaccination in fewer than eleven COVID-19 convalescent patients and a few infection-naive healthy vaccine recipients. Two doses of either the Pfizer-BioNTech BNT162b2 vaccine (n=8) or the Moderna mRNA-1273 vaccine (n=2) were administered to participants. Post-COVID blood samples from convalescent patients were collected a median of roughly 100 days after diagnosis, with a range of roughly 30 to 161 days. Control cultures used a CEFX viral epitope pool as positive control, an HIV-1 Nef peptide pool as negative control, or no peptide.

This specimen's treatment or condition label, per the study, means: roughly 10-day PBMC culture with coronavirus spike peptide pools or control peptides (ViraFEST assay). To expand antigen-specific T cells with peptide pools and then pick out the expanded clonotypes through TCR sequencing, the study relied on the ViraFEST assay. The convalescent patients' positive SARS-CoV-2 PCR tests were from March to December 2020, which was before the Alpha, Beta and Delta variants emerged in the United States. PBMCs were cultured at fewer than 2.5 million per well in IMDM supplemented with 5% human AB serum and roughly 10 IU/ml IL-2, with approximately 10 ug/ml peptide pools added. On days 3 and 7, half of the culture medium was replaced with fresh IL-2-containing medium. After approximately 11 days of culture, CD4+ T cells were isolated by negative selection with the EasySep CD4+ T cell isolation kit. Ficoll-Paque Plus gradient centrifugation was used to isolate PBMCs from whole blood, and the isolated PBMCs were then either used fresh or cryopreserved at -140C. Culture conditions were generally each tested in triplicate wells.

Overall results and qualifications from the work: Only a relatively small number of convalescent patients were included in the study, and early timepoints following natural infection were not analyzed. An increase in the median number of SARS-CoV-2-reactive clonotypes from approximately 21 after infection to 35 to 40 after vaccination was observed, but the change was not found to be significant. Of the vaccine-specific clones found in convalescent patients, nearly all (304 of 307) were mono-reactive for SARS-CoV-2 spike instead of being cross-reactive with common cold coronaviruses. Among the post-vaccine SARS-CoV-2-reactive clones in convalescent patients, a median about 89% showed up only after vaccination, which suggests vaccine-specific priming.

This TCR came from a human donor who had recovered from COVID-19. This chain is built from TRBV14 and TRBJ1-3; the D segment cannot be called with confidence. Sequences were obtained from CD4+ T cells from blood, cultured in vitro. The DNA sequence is TGTGCCAGCAGCCAGATGGGGACTGGAAACACCATATATTTT. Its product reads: CASSQMGTGNTIYF.